Each of the 28 T cell receptor beta chains below was sequenced from the same sample in a study of blood T cell repertoires in COVID-19. Assay used: immunoSEQ multiplex PCR; TCRdb lists only in-frame clones, some missing. The sample contains around 250,000 clones, roughly 83% of which appear only once. Sequenced material: peripheral blood. Receptor source: a man aged 80 or over with acute or convalescent COVID-19.

This rearrangement joins TRBV25-1 to TRBJ1-6; D unresolved. Germline V gives CDR1 MGHDK, CDR2 SYGVNS. There are 13 residues in the CDR3. With 4 bases removed from V and 7 bases from J, the gap between germline ends came to 8 bases. This CDR3 is CASSAGWNSPLHF. CDR3 nucleotides: TGTGCCAGCAGTGCGGGGTGGAATTCACCCCTCCACTTT.

The chain has TRBV9 and TRBJ1-6, with a weak D call TRBD1 (6 bases). The CDR3 is 16 residues long. Germline values: CDR1 SGDLS, CDR2 YYNGEE. Trimming pared 3 bases from V and 8 bases from J, leaving 18 bases between. The CDR3 sequence: CASSAPTGHLDSPLHF. The CDR3 region has the DNA TGTGCCAGCAGCGCCCCGACAGGACACTTGGATTCACCCCTCCACTTT.

CDR3 protein: CASSLGVTGSYEQYF. Here the CDR3 DNA reads TGTGCCAGCAGCTTAGGGGTGACAGGTTCCTACGAGCAGTACTTC. The V gene is TRBV7-6, the J gene TRBJ2-7, with a weak D call TRBD1 (6 bases). Germline values: CDR1 SGHVS, CDR2 FNYEAQ. Trimming removed 1 base at V and 1 base at J, with 11 bases between. The length of the CDR3 is 15 residues.

The J gene is TRBJ2-7, the V gene TRBV3-1 (or the pseudogene TRBV3-2); D is uncertain. The germline V gene has CDR1 LGHDT and CDR2 YNNKEL (reference sequence). Deletions cut 2 bases from V and 6 bases from J, with 8 bases between. This CDR3 is built from 12 residues. For the CDR3, the DNA is TGTGCCAGCAGCCAAAGCCTATCCGAGCAGTACTTC. Its protein product is CASSQSLSEQYF.

V usage is TRBV5-4 and J usage is TRBJ2-1; D is possibly TRBD1 (6 bases). V was pared by 4 bases and J by 10 bases, with 21 bases between. Germline loops: CDR1 SGHNT, CDR2 YYREEE (reference sequence). The CDR3 runs 15 residues. CDR3 in DNA: TGTGCCAGCAGCGAAGAGTCGGGACACCTTAGGGAGCAGTTCTTC. Protein product: CASSEESGHLREQFF.

V usage is TRBV18 and J usage is TRBJ1-2, with D perhaps matching TRBD1 (6 bases). The CDR3 runs to 13 residues. From germline, CDR1 is KGHSH and CDR2 LQKENI. V gave up 0 bases and J gave up 8 bases, with 10 bases separating them. Here the CDR3 reads CASSPPQGSGYTF. The CDR3 region has the DNA TGTGCCAGCTCACCACCTCAGGGGTCCGGCTACACCTTC. The variable domain in full, with the rest retrieved from reference TRBV18 and TRBJ1-2, is NAGVMQNPRHLVRRRGQEARLRCSPMKGHSHVYWYRQLPEEGLKFMVYLQKENIIDESGMPKERFSAEFPKEGPSILRIQQVVRGDSAAYFCASSPPQGSGYTFGSGTRLTVV.

This clone was seen a single time. This chain connects TRBV12-5 to TRBJ2-1, with 7 bases fitting TRBD1. The J segment lost 6 bases and the V segment lost 3 bases, leaving 2 bases of the junction unmatched. In germline, CDR1 is LGHNT, CDR2 FRNRAP. The CDR3 extends over 13 amino acids. CDR3 DNA: TGTGCTAGTGGTTTCCCAGGGGGCAATGAGCAGTTCTTC. This gives the protein CASGFPGGNEQFF.

This sequence joins TRBV5-1 and TRBJ2-7; 8 bases line up with TRBD2. The V gene's germline CDR1 is SGHRS and CDR2 YFSETQ. The CDR3 spans 15 residues. V lost 10 bases, J lost 2 bases, and 14 bases stayed unmatched. CDR3 DNA: TGCGCCTGCCATCTCTCGGGAGGGGCCCCCTACGAGCAGTACTTC. Its protein product is CACHLSGGAPYEQYF.

The V and J genes are TRBV27 and TRBJ1-2, with D unclear. Looked up from germline, CDR1 is MNHEY and CDR2 is SMNVEV (reference sequence). The CDR3 loop spans 14 amino acids. The germline V and J ends were trimmed by 6 bases and 3 bases, with 14 bases remaining between them. Here the CDR3 DNA reads TGTGCCAGCAGCCCCCTATCCCCATACTATGGCTACACCTTC. Amino acids: CASSPLSPYYGYTF.

This clone was found a few times. The chain employs TRBV7-6 and TRBJ2-2, with 9 bases fitting TRBD1. CDR3 length equals 15 residues. Germline CDR1 SGHVS, CDR2 FNYEAQ. The V gene end was trimmed by 1 base and the J gene end by 5 bases; junction bases not matched to a gene: 2. This chain's CDR3 is CASSLGTGDTGELFF. Here the CDR3 DNA reads TGTGCCAGCAGCTTAGGGACAGGGGATACCGGGGAGCTGTTTTTT.

The CDR3 spells CASRGTGFGTEAFF. CDR3 nucleotides: TGTGCCAGCAGGGGTACAGGGTTTGGCACTGAAGCTTTCTTT. The J gene is TRBJ1-1, the V gene TRBV27, with D perhaps matching TRBD1 (6 bases). This CDR3 spans 14 amino acids. Per the germline V gene, CDR1 is MNHEY and CDR2 is SMNVEV (reference sequence). V lost 6 bases to trimming and J lost 4 bases, with 15 bases between them.

V usage is TRBV5-1 and J usage is TRBJ2-3; D unresolved. The CDR3 runs 15 residues. V lost 0 bases and J lost 0, with 8 bases in between. Germline values: CDR1 SGHRS, CDR2 YFSETQ. CDR3 residues: CASSLVGGSTDTQYF. For the CDR3, the DNA is TGCGCCAGCAGCTTGGTTGGCGGTAGCACAGATACGCAGTATTTT.

The chain recombines TRBV18 with TRBJ1-1; 10 bases align to TRBD1. V gave up 2 bases and J gave up 0 bases; unmatched junction bases: 3. The CDR3 is 16 amino acids. Per germline, CDR1 KGHSH and CDR2 LQKENI. CDR3 residues: CASSPRQGAMNTEAFF. As DNA, the CDR3 is TGTGCCAGCTCACCAAGACAGGGGGCTATGAACACTGAAGCTTTCTTT. Full variable domain (rest looked up from reference TRBV18 and TRBJ1-1): NAGVMQNPRHLVRRRGQEARLRCSPMKGHSHVYWYRQLPEEGLKFMVYLQKENIIDESGMPKERFSAEFPKEGPSILRIQQVVRGDSAAYFCASSPRQGAMNTEAFFGQGTRLTVV.

This sequence joins TRBV5-1 and TRBJ2-1; 10 bases map to TRBD2. Unmatched junction bases numbered 6, after V lost 4 bases and J lost 5 bases. The germline V gene encodes CDR1 SGHRS and CDR2 YFSETQ. The CDR3 spans 15 residues. Written as DNA, the CDR3 is TGCGCCAGCAGCACCCCTAGCGGGGGCCACAATGAGCAGTTCTTC. Its protein product is CASSTPSGGHNEQFF. Full variable domain (remainder filled in from reference TRBV5-1 and TRBJ2-1): KAGVTQTPRYLIKTRGQQVTLSCSPISGHRSVSWYQQTPGQGLQFLFEYFSETQRNKGNFPGRFSGRQFSNSRSEMNVSTLELGDSALYLCASSTPSGGHNEQFFGPGTRLTVL.

The chain is built from TRBV5-6 and TRBJ1-1; 9 bases fit TRBD1. Germline CDR1 and CDR2: SGHDT and YYEEEE. Losses at the gene ends were 4 bases for V and 1 base for J; bases not matched to a gene: 2. The CDR3 loop spans 14 amino acids. This chain's CDR3 is CASSAQGANTEAFF. The CDR3 nucleotides read TGTGCCAGCAGCGCACAGGGGGCGAACACTGAAGCTTTCTTT. The full variable domain, with the rest looked up from reference TRBV5-6 and TRBJ1-1, is DAGVTQSPTHLIKTRGQQVTLRCSPKSGHDTVSWYQQALGQGPQFIFQYYEEEERQRGNFPDRFSGHQFPNYSSELNVNALLLGDSALYLCASSAQGANTEAFFGQGTRLTVV.

CDR3 protein: CASSFADRPRSYEQYF. CDR3 nucleotide sequence: TGTGCCAGCAGTTTCGCCGACAGGCCCCGCTCCTACGAGCAGTACTTC. The V gene is TRBV28, the J gene TRBJ2-7, with D perhaps matching TRBD1 (6 bases). The germline gives CDR1 MDHEN, CDR2 SYDVKM. The CDR3 covers 16 residues. V lost 3 bases, J lost 0 bases, and 15 bases lay in between.

Notes on this clone: The sample has other DNA sequences that encode this CDR3 too. This chain uses TRBV5-1 with TRBJ2-1; possibly TRBD2 for D (6 bases). V was clipped by 0 bases and J by 0 bases, with 10 bases between them. Germline V gives CDR1 SGHRS, CDR2 YFSETQ. The CDR3 runs 16 residues. CDR3 amino acids: CASSLGGDSSYNEQFF. The CDR3 bases are TGCGCCAGCAGCTTGGGAGGGGACTCCTCCTACAATGAGCAGTTCTTC.

The count of this clone is one. The V call is TRBV11-1, the J call TRBJ2-1; 12 positions agree with TRBD2. Trimming cost V 2 bases and J 14 bases; bases outside gene matches: 7. Germline values: CDR1 SGHAT, CDR2 FQDESV (reference sequence). This CDR3 is built from 14 residues. The CDR3 DNA reads as TGTGCCAGCAGCTTACTAGCGGGGGGGCAATCCAAGTTCTTC. Its translation: CASSLLAGGQSKFF.

J is TRBJ1-2 and V is TRBV3-1 (or the pseudogene TRBV3-2); D remains ambiguous. V lost 4 bases and J lost 0, with 9 bases in between. The CDR3 spans 14 residues. Germline-derived CDR1 and CDR2 are LGHDT and YNNKEL (reference sequence). The CDR3 sequence: CASSPLETNYGYTF. Written as DNA, the CDR3 is TGTGCCAGCAGCCCCCTAGAGACTAACTATGGCTACACCTTC.

The V call is TRBV5-1, the J call TRBJ2-1; 8 bases align to TRBD1. Germline trimming cut 1 base from V and 7 bases from J; bases unmatched to any gene: 7. Germline V gene data show CDR1 as SGHRS and CDR2 as YFSETQ. This CDR3 contains 15 residues. The CDR3 region is CASSLTGGLWNEQFF. Here the CDR3 DNA reads TGCGCCAGCAGCTTGACAGGGGGGTTATGGAATGAGCAGTTCTTC.

The J gene is TRBJ1-3, the V gene TRBV5-4; D perhaps matches TRBD1 (5 bases). V was trimmed by 0 bases and J by 2 bases, leaving 6 bases between them. The CDR3 contains 14 residues. Germline V CDR1 and CDR2: SGHNT, YYREEE (reference sequence). The CDR3 nucleotides are TGTGCCAGCAGCTTGGAGGGGCCTGGAAACACCATATATTTT. As protein: CASSLEGPGNTIYF.

This chain connects TRBV5-1 to TRBJ2-3; D is unclear. V lost 3 bases, J lost 1 base, and 12 bases lay in between. The CDR3 is 15 residues long. Germline loops: CDR1 SGHRS, CDR2 YFSETQ. The CDR3 DNA follows: TGCGCCAGCAGCTCGGCGACGGAGCGCACAGATACGCAGTATTTT. Protein: CASSSATERTDTQYF.

The chain combines TRBV12-2 with TRBJ2-1; the D call of TRBD2 is as the table states it, not checked on the DNA. TRBV12-2 is an annotated pseudogene. The CDR3 sequence is 15 residues long. CDR3 nucleotide sequence: TGTGCAAGTCGCTTAGAAGATTCTTACGGCAATGAGCAGTTCTTC. This encodes CASRLEDSYGNEQFF.

This rearrangement joins TRBV5-1 to TRBJ1-5, with TRBD1 as a possible D gene (5 bases). This CDR3 comprises 15 residues. With 0 bases removed from V and 6 bases from J, the gap between germline ends came to 13 bases. In germline, CDR1 is SGHRS, CDR2 YFSETQ. The CDR3 coding sequence is TGCGCCAGCAGCTTGGTCGGGGGAGTTGGTCAGCCCCAGCATTTT. Translated: CASSLVGGVGQPQHF.

This chain connects TRBV10-3 to TRBJ2-3, with TRBD1 as a possible D gene (6 bases). CDR3 length: 13 amino acids. Per germline, CDR1 ENHRY and CDR2 SYGVKD. Trimming left V 11 bases short and J 0 bases short, with 12 bases between. The CDR3 DNA reads as TGTGCCGCCACAGGGCTAAGCACAGATACGCAGTATTTT. Its protein product is CAATGLSTDTQYF.

This chain joins TRBV7-2 and TRBJ1-1, with 10 nucleotides matching TRBD1. V was clipped by 4 bases and J by 0 bases; unmatched bases: 8. This CDR3 comprises 17 residues. Germline lookup yields CDR1 SGHTA and CDR2 FQGNSA. The CDR3 DNA reads as TGTGCCAGCAGCTCTTATGTCGGACAGGGGGTGAACACTGAAGCTTTCTTT. Residues: CASSSYVGQGVNTEAFF.

The V gene is TRBV19, the J gene TRBJ1-1, with 7 bases aligning to TRBD1. The CDR3 length is 13 residues. Losses at the gene ends were 5 bases for V and 2 bases for J; bases not matched to a gene: 2. Germline assignment: CDR1 LNHDA and CDR2 SQIVND (reference sequence). The CDR3 protein is CASSRDRNTEAFF. CDR3 sequence (DNA): TGTGCCAGTAGTCGGGACAGAAACACTGAAGCTTTCTTT.

The chain has TRBV5-4 and TRBJ2-7; 8 bases match TRBD2. Germline CDR1 and CDR2: SGHNT and YYREEE (reference sequence). CDR3 length equals 15 residues. V was clipped by 4 bases and J by 2 bases; unmatched bases: 8. The CDR3 is CASSPKDGRAYEQYF. In nucleotides, the CDR3 is TGTGCCAGCAGCCCTAAGGACGGGAGGGCCTACGAGCAGTACTTC.